This T cell receptor (beta chain) was recovered during a study of blood T cell repertoires in COVID-19. Study-wide background: Samples of COVID-19 (acute and convalescent) were obtained from the United States, Italy and Spain. PBMCs, B-cell-depleted T cells, or T cells were the source of the cDNA or gDNA that made up the material.

Data came from immunoSEQ multiplex PCR; TCRdb stores just in-frame clones and leaves some out. The data show 95,000 to 150,000 clones, around three quarters seen once. CDR1 SEHNR and CDR2 FQNEAQ come from the germline V gene (reference sequence). With V trimmed by 5 bases and J by 0 bases, 6 bases remained unmatched. The CDR3 is 16 residues long. The TCR was taken from a man in his forties or fifties with active or convalescent COVID-19. Sequenced: peripheral blood. The chain employs TRBV7-9 and TRBJ2-7; 11 bases line up with TRBD2. DNA of the CDR3: TGTGCCAGCAGCCCGGGACTAGCGGAAGCCTCCTACGAGCAGTACTTC. This codes for CASSPGLAEASYEQYF.